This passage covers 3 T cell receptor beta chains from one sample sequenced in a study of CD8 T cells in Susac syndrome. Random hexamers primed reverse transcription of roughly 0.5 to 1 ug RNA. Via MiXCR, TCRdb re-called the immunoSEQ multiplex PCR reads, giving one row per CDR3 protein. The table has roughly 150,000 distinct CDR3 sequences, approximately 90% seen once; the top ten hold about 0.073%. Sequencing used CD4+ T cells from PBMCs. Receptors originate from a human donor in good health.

Here the CDR3 DNA reads TGTGCCAGCAGTTTGCGGACCGGGCAGCAGTACTTC. As protein: CASSLRTGQQYF. This sequence joins TRBV12-3 or TRBV12-4 and TRBJ2-7; D remains ambiguous. V was shortened by 3 bases and J by 8 bases, with 11 bases between the two germline ends. This CDR3 spans 12 amino acids.

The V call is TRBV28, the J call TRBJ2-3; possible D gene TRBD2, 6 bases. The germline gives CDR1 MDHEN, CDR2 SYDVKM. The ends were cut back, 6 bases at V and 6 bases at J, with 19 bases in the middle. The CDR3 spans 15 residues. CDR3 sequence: CASSQAGTSRDTQYF. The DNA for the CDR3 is TGTGCCAGCAGCCAGGCAGGCACTAGCCGCGATACGCAGTATTTT.

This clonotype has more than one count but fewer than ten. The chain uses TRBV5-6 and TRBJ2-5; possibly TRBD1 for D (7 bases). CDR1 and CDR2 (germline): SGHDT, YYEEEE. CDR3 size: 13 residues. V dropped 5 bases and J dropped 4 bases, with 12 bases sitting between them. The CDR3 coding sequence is TGTGCCAGCAGTTTTCAGGGGGGAGAGACCCAGTACTTC. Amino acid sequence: CASSFQGGETQYF.